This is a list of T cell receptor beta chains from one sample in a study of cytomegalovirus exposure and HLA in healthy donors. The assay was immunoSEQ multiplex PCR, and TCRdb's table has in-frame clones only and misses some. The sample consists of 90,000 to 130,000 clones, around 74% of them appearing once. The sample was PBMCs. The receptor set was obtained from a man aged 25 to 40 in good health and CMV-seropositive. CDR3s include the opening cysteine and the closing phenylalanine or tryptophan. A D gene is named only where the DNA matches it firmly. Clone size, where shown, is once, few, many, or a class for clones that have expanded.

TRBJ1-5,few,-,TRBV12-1,TGTGCCAGCAGTGACAGGGCTGGCAATCAGCCCCAGCATTTT,CASSDRAGNQPQHF
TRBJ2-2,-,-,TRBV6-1,TGTGCCAGCAGTGAATCGGGTCGGGCGGGAAACACCGGGGAGCTGTTTTTT,CASSESGRAGNTGELFF
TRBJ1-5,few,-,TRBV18,TGTGCCAGCTCACCACGAGGAGACAGCAATCAGCCCCAGCATTTT,CASSPRGDSNQPQHF
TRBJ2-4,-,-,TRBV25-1,TGTGCCAGCAGTGAATGGGGCGGATCCGACATTCAGTACTTC,CASSEWGGSDIQYF
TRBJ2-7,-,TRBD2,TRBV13,TGTGCCAGCAGCCCTCCGGGTAGCGGGGGCTCCTACGAGCAGTACTTC,CASSPPGSGGSYEQYF
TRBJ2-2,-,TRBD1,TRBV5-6,TGTGCCAGCAGCCCGACAGGGGAGAACACCGGGGAGCTGTTTTTT,CASSPTGENTGELFF
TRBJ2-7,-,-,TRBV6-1,TGTGCCAGCAGTGAAGTGGTAGCGTACGAGCAGTACTTC,CASSEVVAYEQYF
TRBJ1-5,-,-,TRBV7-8,TGTGCCAGCAGCTTAGATGGCGGCCTAGTAGGCAATCAGCCCCAGCATTTT,CASSLDGGLVGNQPQHF
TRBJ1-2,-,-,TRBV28,TGTGCCACTTTGGAGGGCGGCTACACCTTC,CATLEGGYTF
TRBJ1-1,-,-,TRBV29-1,TGCAGCGTTGGGGTTGGGCAGAACACTGAAGCTTTCTTT,CSVGVGQNTEAFF
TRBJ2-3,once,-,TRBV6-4,TGTGCCAGCAGTGGAGAATCAGGGGATACGCAGTATTTT,CASSGESGDTQYF
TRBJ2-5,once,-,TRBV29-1,TGCAGCGTTGAAGAACAGGGTTTTGAGCAGTACTTC,CSVEEQGFEQYF
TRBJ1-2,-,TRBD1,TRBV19,TGTGCCAGTAGTACCACCTCGACAGGGTTAGGAGTCCCCTATGGCTACACCTTC,CASSTTSTGLGVPYGYTF
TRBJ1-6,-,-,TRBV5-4,TGTGCCAGCAGCGAGGACAGACCTAATTCACCCCTCCACTTT,CASSEDRPNSPLHF
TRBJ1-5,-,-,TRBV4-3,TGCGCCAGCAGCCAAGTGGGGGGTCAGCCCCAGCATTTT,CASSQVGGQPQHF
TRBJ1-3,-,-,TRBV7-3,TGTGCCAGCAGCTCCCGGGGGGGGCACGGAAACACCATATATTTT,CASSSRGGHGNTIYF
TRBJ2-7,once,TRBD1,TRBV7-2,TGTGCCAGCAGCTTCGGACAGGGGTGGTCCTACGAGCAGTACTTC,CASSFGQGWSYEQYF
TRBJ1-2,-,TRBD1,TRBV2,TGTGCCAGCAGTTCCGGGACAGGGACTGACTATGGCTACACCTTC,CASSSGTGTDYGYTF
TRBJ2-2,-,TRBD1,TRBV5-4,TGTGCCAGCAGCTCACCGACAGGGGGAAGAACCGGGGAGCTGTTTTTT,CASSSPTGGRTGELFF
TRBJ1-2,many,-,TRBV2,TGTGCCAGCAGTGGTGACTCAGTCTCCAGCGGCTACACCTTC,CASSGDSVSSGYTF
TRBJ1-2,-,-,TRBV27,TGTGCCAGCAGTTTAGCACAGGGCGATGGCTACACCTTC,CASSLAQGDGYTF
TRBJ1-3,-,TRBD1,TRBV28,TGTGCCAGCAGCTACAGGGGCTCTCCTGGAAACACCATATATTTT,CASSYRGSPGNTIYF
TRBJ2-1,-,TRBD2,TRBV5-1,TGCGCCAGCAGCTGGGAGCGGGGGGACTACAATGAGCAGTTCTTC,CASSWERGDYNEQFF
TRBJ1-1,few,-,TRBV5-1,TGCGCCAGCAGGGACGGGAAAAACACTGAAGCTTTCTTT,CASRDGKNTEAFF
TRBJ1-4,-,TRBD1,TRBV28,TGTGCCAGCAGTTCTAATTACAGGGGAATTAATGAAAAACTGTTTTTT,CASSSNYRGINEKLFF
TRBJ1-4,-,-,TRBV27,TGTGCCAGCAGTTTACAAGGACGGGGGGCGAATGAAAAACTGTTTTTT,CASSLQGRGANEKLFF
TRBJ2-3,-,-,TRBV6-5,TGTGCCAGCAGCCGGACTGTAAACACAGATACGCAGTATTTT,CASSRTVNTDTQYF
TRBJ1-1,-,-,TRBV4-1,TGCGCCAGCAGGATTCAGGCGAGTGAAGCTTTCTTT,CASRIQASEAFF
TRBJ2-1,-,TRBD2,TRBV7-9,TGTGCCAGCAGCGGAGGGGGACTAGCCACCCTAAGCTCCTACAATGAGCAGTTCTTC,CASSGGGLATLSSYNEQFF
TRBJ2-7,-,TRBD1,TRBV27,TGTGCCAGCTCCCCCAGCAGGGGGCGCTTATCCTACGAGCAGTACTTC,CASSPSRGRLSYEQYF
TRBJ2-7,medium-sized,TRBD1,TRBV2,TGTGCCAGCGGTTTGGAGGACAGGGTGGGCGAGCAGTACTTC,CASGLEDRVGEQYF